This record concerns one TCR beta chain sequence. The record originates from a study of blood T cell repertoires in COVID-19. Overall study context: The United States, Italy and Spain were the sources of the acute and convalescent COVID-19 samples.

The CDR3 totals 15 residues. V lost 3 bases and J lost 1, with 13 bases in between. The germline gives CDR1 KGHSH, CDR2 LQKENI. TCRdb's copy holds only in-frame clones and misses some; the assay was immunoSEQ multiplex PCR. The table lists roughly 440,000 clones, around 88% of them singletons, with around 12% in the top ten. The V call is TRBV18, the J call TRBJ2-7, with D maybe TRBD1 (6 bases). Sequencing input: peripheral blood. This TCR was sampled from a woman aged 45-60 years with COVID-19, enrolled during active disease. In DNA, the CDR3 is TGTGCCAGCTCACCCCGACAGGTTCTATCCTACGAGCAGTACTTC. It is translated as CASSPRQVLSYEQYF.